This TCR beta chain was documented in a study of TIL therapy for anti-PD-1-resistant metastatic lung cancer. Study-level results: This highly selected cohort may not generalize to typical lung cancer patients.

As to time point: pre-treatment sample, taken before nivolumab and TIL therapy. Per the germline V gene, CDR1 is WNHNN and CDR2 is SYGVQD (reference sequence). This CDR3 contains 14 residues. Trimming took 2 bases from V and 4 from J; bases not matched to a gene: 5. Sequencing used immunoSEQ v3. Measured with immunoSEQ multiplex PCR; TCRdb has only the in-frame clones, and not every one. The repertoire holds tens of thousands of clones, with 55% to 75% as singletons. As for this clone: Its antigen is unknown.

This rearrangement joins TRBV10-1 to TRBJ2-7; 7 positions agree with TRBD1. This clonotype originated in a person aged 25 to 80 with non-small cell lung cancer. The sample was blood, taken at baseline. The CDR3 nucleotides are TGCGCCAGCAGTGAGGGGACAGATTTTTACGAGCAGTACTTC. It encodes CASSEGTDFYEQYF.